This T cell receptor beta chain is drawn from a study of cytomegalovirus exposure and HLA in healthy donors. Study findings and constraints: There were several of the most significant clusters that appeared linked to common viral pathogens in a later analysis. It was taken for granted in presence/absence analyses that sequencing depth across donors was roughly uniform. In a later analysis, most CMV-associated TCR beta chains appeared HLA-restricted.

The CDR3 consists of 14 residues. Germline V lookup: CDR1 MNHNS, CDR2 SASEGT. The V gene end was trimmed by 8 bases and the J gene end by 9 bases; junction bases not matched to a gene: 12. The study ran its PCR with 60 Vbeta and 13 Jbeta primers. Here immunoSEQ multiplex PCR was the method, and the copy in TCRdb shows in-frame clones only, minus some. The data hold some 130,000 clones, with roughly 74% observed a single time. About this clone itself: What it binds is unknown.

The V gene is TRBV6-1, the J gene TRBJ1-2; 10 nucleotides line up with TRBD1. This receptor was identified in a male donor in good health and CMV-seronegative. Sequenced input: PBMCs. CDR3 protein: CASLRQGAIISYTF. The CDR3 bases are TGTGCCAGCCTTCGACAGGGGGCGATTATTAGCTACACCTTC.